This passage covers 30 T cell receptor beta chains from one sample sequenced in a study of blood T cell repertoires in COVID-19. Sequencing was performed with immunoSEQ multiplex PCR; in TCRdb, only in-frame clones are kept and a portion is missing. The data hold 150,000 or so clones, with more than 75% observed a single time. Sequences were obtained from PBMCs or T cells enriched from blood (not recorded which). These receptors were taken from a woman in her fifties or sixties who had recovered from COVID-19.

V usage is TRBV7-2 and J usage is TRBJ2-2; D gene ambiguous. Germline V lookup: CDR1 SGHTA, CDR2 FQGNSA. There are 14 residues in the CDR3. Trimming left V 1 base short and J 0 bases short, with 3 bases between. CDR3 bases: TGTGCCAGCAGCTTAGTAGCGAACACCGGGGAGCTGTTTTTT. Translating it yields CASSLVANTGELFF. Looking up the rest from reference TRBV7-2 and TRBJ2-2 gives the full variable domain: GAGVSQSPSNKVTEKGKDVELRCDPISGHTALYWYRQSLGQGLEFLIYFQGNSAPDKSGLPSDRFSAERTGGSVSTLTIQRTQQEDSAVYLCASSLVANTGELFFGEGSRLTVL.

The chain has TRBV21-1 and TRBJ1-4; whether TRBD1, the table's D call, matches the DNA was not checked. TRBV21-1 is a known pseudogene. This CDR3 spans 14 amino acids. The CDR3 DNA sequence: TGTGCCAGCAGCCCAACAGGGCCTAATGAAAAACTGTTTTTT. Translated: CASSPTGPNEKLFF.

The V gene is TRBV19, the J gene TRBJ1-3, with TRBD1 matching 9 bases. J gave up 4 bases and V 4 bases, and 8 bases lay outside the gene matches. The CDR3 spans 16 residues. Germline loops: CDR1 LNHDA, CDR2 SQIVND (reference sequence). The CDR3 region has the DNA TGTGCCAGTAGTACCTCGGGACAGGGTCGGGGAAACACCATATATTTT. As protein: CASSTSGQGRGNTIYF.

The chain carries TRBV7-2 and TRBJ1-3; no clear D. Trimming stripped 5 bases from V and 1 base from J, with 9 bases between. Looked up from germline, CDR1 is SGHTA and CDR2 is FQGNSA. The CDR3 spans 14 residues. The chain's CDR3 is CASSEQYSGNTIYF. DNA for the CDR3: TGTGCCAGCAGCGAACAGTATTCTGGAAACACCATATATTTT.

The V gene is TRBV27, the J gene TRBJ2-1, with unresolved D. CDR3 size: 12 residues. Germline lookup yields CDR1 MNHEY and CDR2 SMNVEV (reference sequence). V was cut by 2 bases and J by 7 bases, with 6 bases left in between. The DNA for the CDR3 is TGTGCCAGCAGTTTAGGAGAAAATGAGCAGTTCTTC. It is translated as CASSLGENEQFF.

The rearrangement joins TRBV3-1 (or the pseudogene TRBV3-2) to TRBJ2-7; 9 bases are a match to TRBD1. CDR1 is LGHDT, CDR2 YNNKEL, per germline (reference sequence). The CDR3 totals 16 residues. J was trimmed by 5 bases and V by 4 bases; bases with no gene match: 12. CDR3 nucleotide sequence: TGTGCCAGCAGCCCCAACCAACAGGGGGCAGGGGACGAGCAGTACTTC. Translation gives CASSPNQQGAGDEQYF.

The chain uses TRBV5-6 and TRBJ2-1, with 9 bases lining up with TRBD1. CDR3 length equals 15 residues. V shed 4 bases, J shed 8 bases, and the junction held 10 bases outside the gene matches. Germline V gene lookup returns CDR1 SGHDT and CDR2 YYEEEE. DNA for the CDR3: TGTGCCAGCAGCCGGGACAGGGACTCTAGCTATGAGCAGTTCTTC. Its protein product is CASSRDRDSSYEQFF.

With respect to this clone: A junction boundary mismatches the germline segment, possibly from a read error. The chain is built from TRBV18 and TRBJ2-1; 9 bases are shared with TRBD1. The CDR3 runs 13 residues. The germline CDR1 and CDR2 sequences are KGHSH and LQKENI. CDR3 amino acids: CASSPAPGTGWVF. The CDR3 region has the DNA TGTGCCAGCTCACCCGCGCCCGGGACAGGGTGGGTCTTC.

This clone was found a few times. The rearrangement uses TRBV7-9 and TRBJ2-2, with D possibly matching TRBD2 (6 bases). The CDR3 loop spans 16 amino acids. Germline V gene sequence: CDR1 SEHNR, CDR2 FQNEAQ (reference sequence). Trimming stripped 6 bases from V and 6 bases from J, with 20 bases between. This chain's CDR3 is CASRLDGGLLAGELFF. The DNA for the CDR3 is TGTGCCAGCAGGCTAGACGGGGGATTGCTCGCCGGGGAGCTGTTTTTT.

The chain's CDR3 is CASSGSRTSGGLSYEQYF. CDR3 DNA: TGTGCCAGCAGTGGGTCTCGGACTAGCGGGGGCCTATCCTACGAGCAGTACTTC. This chain connects TRBV25-1 to TRBJ2-7; TRBD2 matches 13 bases. The CDR3 runs 18 residues. CDR1 and CDR2 from the germline V gene are MGHDK and SYGVNS. Trimming at V came to 4 bases and at J to 1 base, leaving 10 bases not matched to a gene.

The chain recombines TRBV19 with TRBJ2-3; 7 bases align to TRBD2. V was clipped by 4 bases and J by 10 bases; unmatched bases: 8. The germline gives CDR1 LNHDA, CDR2 SQIVND (reference sequence). The CDR3 is made up of 13 amino acids. The CDR3 nucleotides read TGTGCCAGTAGTACTCTAGGACTAGACCCGCAGTATTTT. This gives the protein CASSTLGLDPQYF.

The V gene is TRBV30, the J gene TRBJ2-1, with 9 bases lining up with TRBD2. Germline CDR1 and CDR2: GTSNPN and SVGIG (reference sequence). CDR3 length: 15 amino acids. The V gene end was trimmed by 0 bases and the J gene end by 7 bases; junction bases not matched to a gene: 7. CDR3 sequence: CAWSVGGTSRNEQFF. The CDR3 DNA is TGTGCCTGGAGTGTGGGGGGGACTAGCCGGAATGAGCAGTTCTTC.

This chain uses TRBV9 with TRBJ2-7; TRBD2 agrees at 10 bases. The germline V gene encodes CDR1 SGDLS and CDR2 YYNGEE. J was trimmed by 6 bases and V by 5 bases; bases with no gene match: 8. The CDR3 runs 14 residues. The CDR3 DNA is TGTGCCAGCAGTCATAGCGGGGGGCCGGGCGAGCAGTACTTC. Amino acid sequence: CASSHSGGPGEQYF.

The chain joins TRBV19 to TRBJ1-4; D is ambiguous. V lost 2 bases to trimming and J lost 5 bases, with 6 bases between them. The CDR3 spans 13 residues. The germline V gene has CDR1 LNHDA and CDR2 SQIVND (reference sequence). DNA of the CDR3: TGTGCCAGTAGTATAATGAGAAATGAAAAACTGTTTTTT. It translates to CASSIMRNEKLFF.

The rearrangement joins TRBV2 to TRBJ1-1, with D possibly matching TRBD1 (6 bases). The V end lost 4 bases, the J end lost 10 bases, and 10 bases lay between the germline ends. The CDR3 has 11 residues. The germline V gene has CDR1 SNHLY and CDR2 FYNNEI. CDR3 nucleotide sequence: TGTGCCAGCAGTGTAGACAGGTCAGCTTTCTTT. Protein product: CASSVDRSAFF.

The V call is TRBV11-2, the J call TRBJ1-2, with 10 positions matching TRBD1. Trimming removed 4 bases from V and 6 bases from J; junction bases left unmatched: 5. Germline V gene data show CDR1 as SGHAT and CDR2 as FQNNGV. There are 14 residues in the CDR3. The CDR3 protein is CASSWGQGSDGYTF. The CDR3 nucleotides are TGTGCCAGCAGCTGGGGACAGGGGAGCGATGGCTACACCTTC.

The chain employs TRBV10-3 and TRBJ1-5, with 7 bases aligning to TRBD1. CDR3 length equals 13 residues. CDR1 and CDR2 (germline): ENHRY, SYGVKD. J lost 9 bases, V lost 8 bases, and 10 bases had no gene match. The DNA for the CDR3 is TGTGCCATCCAAGAGGGGGCTGGGGGGCCCCAGCATTTT. Its translation: CAIQEGAGGPQHF.

This clone was detected only once. CDR3 protein: CASSPSQGGYTF. The CDR3 coding sequence is TGTGCCAGCAGCCCATCTCAGGGGGGCTACACCTTC. V and J are TRBV5-6 and TRBJ1-2, with D possibly matching TRBD1 (6 bases). V was clipped by 4 bases and J by 8 bases, with 12 bases between them. Per germline, CDR1 SGHDT and CDR2 YYEEEE. CDR3 length: 12 amino acids.

The genes are TRBV5-1 and TRBJ2-7; D unresolved. The CDR3 has 13 residues. The V gene lost 0 bases and the J gene lost 4 bases, with 8 bases spanning the gap. CDR1 and CDR2 (germline): SGHRS, YFSETQ. The chain's CDR3 is CASSLAPEYEQYF. CDR3 in DNA: TGCGCCAGCAGCTTGGCCCCTGAGTACGAGCAGTACTTC.

This clone was observed once. V is TRBV11-3 and J is TRBJ2-7, with a possible D match to TRBD2 (5 bases). The CDR3 is 14 residues long. Trimming stripped 3 bases from V and 3 bases from J, with 12 bases between. From germline, CDR1 is SGHNT and CDR2 YENEEA. CDR3 DNA sequence: TGTGCCAGCAGCTTTGTGGCAGAGGGCTACGAGCAGTACTTC. The encoded protein is CASSFVAEGYEQYF.

V and J are TRBV7-2 and TRBJ2-7, with 7 bases matching TRBD2. The CDR3 sequence is 14 residues long. Germline V lookup: CDR1 SGHTA, CDR2 FQGNSA. The V gene end was trimmed by 11 bases and the J gene end by 4 bases; junction bases not matched to a gene: 14. The CDR3 DNA is TGTGCCTCTCGAGCGGCGGGGGTAAAGTACGAGCAGTACTTC. The encoded protein is CASRAAGVKYEQYF.

The rearrangement joins TRBV19 to TRBJ2-2; D perhaps matches TRBD2 (5 bases). CDR3 length: 17 residues. Between the trimmed V and J ends, which lost 4 bases and 3 bases, there was a span of 18 bases. Per the germline V gene, CDR1 is LNHDA and CDR2 is SQIVND (reference sequence). In nucleotides, the CDR3 is TGTGCCAGTAGTAAGGCCCAAGGAGGAGTATACACCGGGGAGCTGTTTTTT. Translating gives CASSKAQGGVYTGELFF.

This clone was seen a handful of times. V and J are TRBV6-2 or TRBV6-3 and TRBJ2-7, with 8 bases fitting TRBD1. This CDR3 is built from 16 residues. Unmatched junction bases numbered 11, after V lost 6 bases and J lost 1 base. Germline lookup yields CDR1 MNHEY and CDR2 SVGEGT. DNA for the CDR3: TGTGCCAGCAGCTCCATTCTGGACAGGGTATCCTACGAGCAGTACTTC. Translated: CASSSILDRVSYEQYF.

The DNA of the CDR3 is TGCGCCAGCAGTCGCCCAATTGCACAGGGGGCTGGTCAGCCCCAGCATTTT. Translation gives CASSRPIAQGAGQPQHF. This chain uses TRBV23-1 with TRBJ1-5; 9 positions match TRBD1. TRBV23-1 is an ORF, and what it does is uncertain. This CDR3 is 17 amino acids long. J was trimmed by 6 bases and V by 4 bases; bases with no gene match: 13.

The gene calls are TRBV9 and TRBJ1-1; D possibly corresponds to TRBD1 (6 bases). The CDR3 length is 15 residues. From germline, CDR1 is SGDLS and CDR2 YYNGEE. With 2 bases removed from V and 6 bases from J, the gap between germline ends came to 17 bases. CDR3 sequence: CASSVSGTSNSEAFF. Here the CDR3 DNA reads TGTGCCAGCAGCGTGTCCGGGACAAGCAATTCTGAAGCTTTCTTT.

The chain carries TRBV5-1 and TRBJ2-7, with unresolved D. The CDR3 sequence is 14 residues long. With 9 bases removed from V and 5 bases from J, the gap between germline ends came to 21 bases. CDR1 is SGHRS and CDR2 is YFSETQ in the germline V gene. DNA of the CDR3: TGCGCCACCAAACCCGGGTCTCCAAGCGACGAGCAGTACTTC. It translates to CATKPGSPSDEQYF.

This chain connects TRBV4-1 to TRBJ2-6, with a possible D match to TRBD1 (6 bases). CDR1 and CDR2 (germline): MGHRA, YSYEKL. V dropped 1 base and J dropped 0 bases, with 10 bases sitting between them. The CDR3 is 17 residues long. For the CDR3, the DNA is TGCGCCAGCAGCCAAGTCGGACAGAGCTCTGGGGCCAACGTCCTGACTTTC. Protein product: CASSQVGQSSGANVLTF.

J is TRBJ2-7 and V is TRBV7-9; D uncertain. CDR1 is SEHNR, CDR2 FQNEAQ, per germline (reference sequence). There are 14 residues in the CDR3. V shed 2 bases and J shed 3 bases, with 11 bases lying between them. CDR3 DNA: TGTGCCAGCAGCTTATTTCCCCCCTTCTACGAGCAGTACTTC. Amino acid sequence: CASSLFPPFYEQYF. The whole variable domain, filled in from reference TRBV7-9 and TRBJ2-7, reads DTGVSQNPRHKITKRGQNVTFRCDPISEHNRLYWYRQTLGQGPEFLTYFQNEAQLEKSRLLSDRFSAERPKGSFSTLEIQRTEQGDSAMYLCASSLFPPFYEQYFGPGTRLTVT.

The V call is TRBV7-9, the J call TRBJ1-1; the match to TRBD1 covers 7 bases. Germline V lookup: CDR1 SEHNR, CDR2 FQNEAQ (reference sequence). The CDR3 is 13 amino acids. Trimming cost V 5 bases and J 11 bases; bases outside gene matches: 11. This CDR3 reads CASSRDSKSRAFF. CDR3 coding DNA: TGTGCCAGCAGCCGGGACAGCAAGAGCCGGGCTTTCTTT. The entire variable domain, with the rest obtained from reference TRBV7-9 and TRBJ1-1, is as follows: DTGVSQNPRHKITKRGQNVTFRCDPISEHNRLYWYRQTLGQGPEFLTYFQNEAQLEKSRLLSDRFSAERPKGSFSTLEIQRTEQGDSAMYLCASSRDSKSRAFFGQGTRLTVV.

The chain links TRBV5-6 to TRBJ1-1; D perhaps matches TRBD1 (5 bases). The CDR3 runs to 12 residues. The germline CDR1 and CDR2 sequences are SGHDT and YYEEEE. Trimming left V 2 bases short and J 6 bases short, with 8 bases between. This chain's CDR3 is CASSLLRAEAFF. CDR3 nucleotides: TGTGCCAGCAGCTTACTCAGGGCTGAAGCTTTCTTT.